This paragraph covers one TCR beta chain sequence. The antigen remains undetermined. The source of the sample is a study of cytomegalovirus exposure and HLA in healthy donors. Study-wide context: Of some 360 genotyped donors, roughly 80% clustered with self-reported Caucasian donors. Study-level results: Rarity held for most TCR sequences, but there were some public TCRs that occurred in many donors. The study put 150 to 200 TCR beta chains on its list as cytomegalovirus-associated.

The PCR contained 60 Vbeta and 13 Jbeta primers. Measured with immunoSEQ multiplex PCR; TCRdb has only the in-frame clones, and not every one. Its clone listing holds about 190,000 clones. The donors were healthy bone marrow donors. Germline V gene data show CDR1 as MNHNS and CDR2 as SASEGT. Trimming stripped 2 bases from V and 0 bases from J, with 10 bases between. The CDR3 length is 16 residues. This TCR came from a man aged 25-45 years in good health and CMV-seronegative. Sequencing was carried out using PBMCs. V gene TRBV6-1 combines with J gene TRBJ2-2; unclear D gene. The CDR3 reads CASSERGGPNTGELFF. CDR3 in DNA: TGTGCCAGCAGTGAAAGAGGTGGCCCGAACACCGGGGAGCTGTTTTTT.